The 26 T cell receptor beta chains below were found in one sample sequenced in a study of blood T cell repertoires in COVID-19. Method: immunoSEQ multiplex PCR; TCRdb's copy keeps in-frame clones and lacks some. Here the sample spans about 200,000 clones, roughly nine tenths being singletons. Sample: peripheral blood. The receptors stem from a man aged 25-45 years with acute or convalescent COVID-19.

This clone was seen a handful of times. J is TRBJ1-1 and V is TRBV2; 7 bases match TRBD1. CDR3 length: 14 amino acids. The germline V gene has CDR1 SNHLY and CDR2 FYNNEI. The ends lost 6 bases at V and 8 bases at J; junction bases unmatched: 12. As DNA, the CDR3 is TGTGCCAGCAGACCAGACAGGGCCGCGTTGGAAGCTTTCTTT. This gives the protein CASRPDRAALEAFF.

J is TRBJ1-6 and V is TRBV3-1 (or the pseudogene TRBV3-2); D is unresolved. Trimming shortened V by 1 base and J by 5 bases, and 6 bases separated the two germline ends. CDR3 size: 14 residues. The germline V gene has CDR1 LGHDT and CDR2 YNNKEL (reference sequence). In DNA form, the CDR3 reads TGTGCCAGCAGCCAAGGGCTCAATAATTCACCCCTCCACTTT. This encodes CASSQGLNNSPLHF.

The rearrangement links TRBV7-2 to TRBJ1-6; D may be TRBD1 (5 bases). This CDR3 comprises 15 residues. CDR1 and CDR2 from the germline V gene are SGHTA and FQGNSA. The ends were cut back, 5 bases at V and 10 bases at J, with 18 bases in the middle. The CDR3 protein is CASSPDGQRGSPLHF. Written as DNA, the CDR3 is TGTGCCAGCAGCCCCGACGGTCAGCGGGGGTCACCCCTCCACTTT.

The chain recombines TRBV5-8 with TRBJ2-1; tentatively, D is TRBD2 (5 bases). The CDR3 length is 16 residues. V was trimmed by 2 bases and J by 0 bases, leaving 12 bases between them. Germline V gives CDR1 SGHTS, CDR2 YDEGEE. The CDR3 loop reads CASSLYRLFSYNEQFF. CDR3 DNA: TGTGCCAGCAGCTTATACAGACTATTCTCCTACAATGAGCAGTTCTTC. Full variable domain (rest looked up from reference TRBV5-8 and TRBJ2-1): EAGVTQSPTHLIKTRGQQATLRCSPISGHTSVYWYQQALGLGLQFLLWYDEGEERNRGNFPPRFSGRQFPNYSSELNVNALELEDSALYLCASSLYRLFSYNEQFFGPGTRLTVL.

The chain links TRBV5-5 to TRBJ2-4; D call uncertain. This CDR3 contains 13 residues. Germline V gene lookup returns CDR1 SGHKS and CDR2 YYEKEE (reference sequence). The V end was cut by 2 bases, the J end by 5 bases, with 8 bases between. DNA of the CDR3: TGTGCCAGCAGCTTTCACAGCCAAAACATTCAGTACTTC. Encoded protein: CASSFHSQNIQYF.

CDR3 loop: CATDPGTGFKTQYF. The CDR3 DNA follows: TGTGCCACCGACCCCGGGACAGGGTTTAAGACGCAGTACTTC. The chain combines TRBV18 with TRBJ2-7; 9 nucleotides align to TRBD1. This CDR3 contains 14 residues. Trimming at V came to 10 bases and at J to 9 bases, leaving 16 bases not matched to a gene. The germline CDR1 and CDR2 sequences are KGHSH and LQKENI.

The chain is built from TRBV7-9 and TRBJ1-4, with D possibly being TRBD1 (6 bases). This CDR3 comprises 14 residues. Germline V CDR1 and CDR2: SEHNR, FQNEAQ (reference sequence). V was shortened by 3 bases and J by 8 bases, with 13 bases between the two germline ends. The CDR3 DNA follows: TGTGCCAGCAGCTTGTCAGGGGTTCGAGAAAAACTGTTTTTT. Translated: CASSLSGVREKLFF.

The V and J genes are TRBV7-9 and TRBJ2-3, with a tentative D call TRBD2 (5 bases). This CDR3 has 16 residues. V was cut by 5 bases and J by 1 base, with 16 bases left in between. In germline, CDR1 is SEHNR, CDR2 FQNEAQ (reference sequence). CDR3 region: CASSISSQAGTDTQYF. The CDR3 DNA reads as TGTGCCAGCAGCATAAGTTCACAAGCGGGCACAGATACGCAGTATTTT.

DNA of the CDR3: TGTGCCAGTACCCACAGGGGGTTTAGCACAGATACGCAGTATTTT. Residues: CASTHRGFSTDTQYF. The chain has TRBV19 and TRBJ2-3; TRBD1 matches at 8 bases. Germline V gene lookup returns CDR1 LNHDA and CDR2 SQIVND (reference sequence). The CDR3 totals 15 residues. The trim removed 7 bases at V and 0 bases at J, leaving 6 bases unmatched. The full variable domain, completed using reference TRBV19 and TRBJ2-3, is DGGITQSPKYLFRKEGQNVTLSCEQNLNHDAMYWYRQDPGQGLRLIYYSQIVNDFQKGDIAEGYSVSREKKESFPLTVTSAQKNPTAFYLCASTHRGFSTDTQYFGPGTRLTVL.

The chain is built from TRBV7-3 and TRBJ2-1, with 14 bases lining up with TRBD2. The V gene end was trimmed by 5 bases and the J gene end by 8 bases; junction bases not matched to a gene: 8. The CDR3 sequence is 16 residues long. The germline V gene encodes CDR1 SGHTA and CDR2 FQGTGA. The CDR3 region is CASSTSGTSGSDEQFF. CDR3 DNA: TGTGCCAGCAGCACTTCCGGGACTAGCGGGAGCGATGAGCAGTTCTTC.

As for this clone: A junction end diverges from the germline sequence, so it may reflect a read error. The chain has TRBV7-9 and TRBJ2-1; TRBD2 aligns across 12 bases. The CDR3 is 13 amino acids. Germline assignment: CDR1 SEHNR and CDR2 FQNEAQ (reference sequence). The DNA for the CDR3 is TGTGCCAGCAGCTTATTACTAGCGGGAGGTAGGCTCTTC. It specifies CASSLLLAGGRLF. Based on the CDR3 plus reference TRBV7-9 and TRBJ2-1, the full variable domain is DTGVSQNPRHKITKRGQNVTFRCDPISEHNRLYWYRQTLGQGPEFLTYFQNEAQLEKSRLLSDRFSAERPKGSFSTLEIQRTEQGDSAMYLCASSLLLAGGRLFGPGTRLTVL.

This clone was seen only a few times. V usage is TRBV7-2 and J usage is TRBJ1-2, with a tentative D call TRBD1 (6 bases). Trimming stripped 5 bases from V and 5 bases from J, with 15 bases between. The germline V gene encodes CDR1 SGHTA and CDR2 FQGNSA. The CDR3 is 14 residues long. The CDR3 sequence: CASSPAGVQYGYTF. CDR3 in DNA: TGTGCCAGCAGCCCTGCAGGGGTGCAGTATGGCTACACCTTC.

The V gene is TRBV7-6, the J gene TRBJ2-2; 9 bases match TRBD2. The germline CDR1 and CDR2 sequences are SGHVS and FNYEAQ. V was pared by 5 bases and J by 7 bases, with 11 bases of the junction left unmatched. The CDR3 runs to 16 residues. For the CDR3, the DNA is TGTGCCAGCAGCAAGGGTGCGGGGGGGCCCGGCGGGGAGCTGTTTTTT. This codes for CASSKGAGGPGGELFF.

The chain combines TRBV24-1 with TRBJ2-7, with 7 bases aligning to TRBD2. With V trimmed by 3 bases and J by 4 bases, 5 bases remained unmatched. CDR1 is KGHDR, CDR2 SFDVKD, per germline. The CDR3 contains 14 residues. The CDR3 spells CATSDGQGGYEQYF. CDR3 nucleotides: TGTGCCACCAGTGATGGCCAGGGAGGGTACGAGCAGTACTTC.

This chain joins TRBV30 and TRBJ2-5; D uncertain. CDR3 size: 14 residues. The germline V gene encodes CDR1 GTSNPN and CDR2 SVGIG (reference sequence). Trimming removed 0 bases from V and 1 base from J, with 9 bases in between. CDR3 amino acids: CAWSVLSLQETQYF. CDR3 DNA: TGTGCCTGGAGTGTATTAAGCCTCCAAGAGACCCAGTACTTC.

The chain combines TRBV10-1 with TRBJ2-1; D is possibly TRBD2 (5 bases). CDR3 length equals 13 residues. V was shortened by 1 base and J by 12 bases, with 13 bases between the two germline ends. In germline, CDR1 is WNHNN, CDR2 SYGVQD (reference sequence). CDR3 nucleotides: TGCGCCAGCAGTGAGTACGAGGGCCTTGGGCAGTTCTTC. Translating gives CASSEYEGLGQFF.

The CDR3 is CASSEGVSYGYTF. In nucleotides, the CDR3 is TGTGCCAGTAGTGAGGGGGTGAGCTATGGCTACACCTTC. The V and J genes are TRBV19 and TRBJ1-2; D might be TRBD1 (6 bases). Deletions cut 5 bases from V and 4 bases from J, with 11 bases between. CDR3 length equals 13 residues. Per the germline V gene, CDR1 is LNHDA and CDR2 is SQIVND (reference sequence).

This rearrangement joins TRBV7-8 to TRBJ2-7, with D maybe TRBD1 (6 bases). CDR1 SGHVS and CDR2 FQNEAQ come from the germline V gene. The length of the CDR3 is 14 residues. Trimming pared 2 bases from V and 6 bases from J, leaving 14 bases between. The CDR3 loop is CASSLMQGKVEQYF. The CDR3 nucleotides are TGTGCCAGCAGCTTAATGCAGGGGAAGGTCGAGCAGTACTTC.

This clone has only a few counts. The V call is TRBV19, the J call TRBJ2-1; D unclear. CDR1 is LNHDA and CDR2 is SQIVND in the germline V gene (reference sequence). The length of the CDR3 is 15 residues. V lost 3 bases to trimming and J lost 0 bases, with 9 bases between them. CDR3 coding DNA: TGTGCCAGTAGTATCAGCGCCTACTCCTACAATGAGCAGTTCTTC. It specifies CASSISAYSYNEQFF.

The chain has TRBV19 and TRBJ2-5; D may be TRBD2 (5 bases). CDR1 LNHDA and CDR2 SQIVND come from the germline V gene (reference sequence). The CDR3 is 13 residues long. Trimming took off 5 bases at V and 5 bases at J, with 12 bases between the two ends. In nucleotides, the CDR3 is TGTGCCAGTAGTCCGCTAGCAAGGGAGACCCAGTACTTC. It specifies CASSPLARETQYF.

This clone was picked up one time. J is TRBJ1-4 and V is TRBV18; D possibly corresponds to TRBD1 (5 bases). The CDR3 contains 14 residues. Trimming cost V 4 bases and J 8 bases, with 14 bases left between them. Germline values: CDR1 KGHSH, CDR2 LQKENI. The CDR3, as DNA: TGTGCCAGCTCACTCTTCGATTCAGGGGAAAAACTGTTTTTT. Translating gives CASSLFDSGEKLFF.

The rearrangement links TRBV4-2 to TRBJ2-7, with 10 bases that match TRBD2. Germline V lookup: CDR1 LGHNA, CDR2 YNFKEQ. The V segment lost 0 bases and the J segment 4 bases; nucleotides outside the gene matches: 6. This CDR3 region has 16 residues. The chain's CDR3 is CASSQESGTSVYEQYF. As DNA, the CDR3 is TGTGCCAGCAGCCAAGAATCCGGGACTAGCGTTTACGAGCAGTACTTC.

This clone occurred once. The chain joins TRBV27 to TRBJ1-1; D call uncertain. CDR3 size: 15 residues. Trimming took off 2 bases at V and 1 base at J, with 11 bases between the two ends. Germline values: CDR1 MNHEY, CDR2 SMNVEV (reference sequence). The CDR3 protein is CASSLNRRGNTEAFF. CDR3 coding DNA: TGTGCCAGCAGTTTAAATCGTCGAGGGAACACTGAAGCTTTCTTT.

The chain carries TRBV15 and TRBJ1-4; possible D gene TRBD1, 6 bases. CDR1 and CDR2 (germline): LNHNV, YYDKDF (reference sequence). The CDR3 extends over 16 amino acids. With 5 bases removed from V and 8 bases from J, the gap between germline ends came to 21 bases. The DNA for the CDR3 is TGTGCCACCAGCGAAGAGTCAGGGGCAGGATACGAAAAACTGTTTTTT. The encoded protein is CATSEESGAGYEKLFF. Full variable domain (rest looked up from reference TRBV15 and TRBJ1-4): DAMVIQNPRYQVTQFGKPVTLSCSQTLNHNVMYWYQQKSSQAPKLLFHYYDKDFNNEADTPDNFQSRRPNTSFCFLDIRSPGLGDTAMYLCATSEESGAGYEKLFFGSGTQLSVL.

The chain links TRBV9 to TRBJ2-3; the D is unclear. The germline V gene has CDR1 SGDLS and CDR2 YYNGEE. V lost 1 base to trimming and J lost 0 bases, with 9 bases between them. This CDR3 spans 15 amino acids. The CDR3 DNA is TGTGCCAGCAGCGTACGTCTACTGAGCACAGATACGCAGTATTTT. This gives the protein CASSVRLLSTDTQYF.

V and J are TRBV24-1 and TRBJ2-2, with a weak D call TRBD2 (6 bases). The germline V and J ends were trimmed by 0 bases and 6 bases, with 16 bases remaining between them. Germline V lookup: CDR1 KGHDR, CDR2 SFDVKD. The CDR3 totals 17 residues. CDR3 residues: CATSDLLIDGSAGELFF. In nucleotides, the CDR3 is TGTGCCACCAGTGATTTGCTTATCGACGGGAGCGCCGGGGAGCTGTTTTTT.